This T cell receptor (beta chain) derives from a study of blood T cell repertoires in COVID-19. Across the study: COVID-19 samples from acute and convalescent phases originated in the United States, Italy and Spain. PBMCs, B-cell-depleted T cells, or T cells provided the cDNA or gDNA that made up the material.

As processed by the authors: Amplification from reference gene primers served as the basis for estimated nucleated cell counts. TCRdb's table, derived via immunoSEQ multiplex PCR, lists solely in-frame clones and lacks some. V and J calls and clone size come straight from that table; D and trimming were deduced from the DNA. Of 65,000 to 80,000 clones detected, 82% appear once; the ten largest clones hold 27%. V was pared by 0 bases and J by 9 bases, with 9 bases between. Germline values: CDR1 SGHTA, CDR2 FQGNSA. The CDR3 covers 13 residues. This clonotype was obtained from a human donor in a cohort sampled during active COVID-19. The genes are TRBV7-2 and TRBJ2-1; tentative D call: TRBD2 (6 bases). Sequencing was done on a sample of peripheral blood. CDR3 nucleotide sequence: TGTGCCAGCAGCTTAGCTCGGAGGGCTGAGCAGTTCTTC. It yields the protein CASSLARRAEQFF.